This T cell receptor (beta chain) was profiled in a study of vaccination and CD4 T cells after COVID-19 (dated by TCRdb to between 2021 and 2024). The study in broad terms: Convalescent patients had a positive SARS-CoV-2 result on nasal swab PCR, and of these patients, nine had mild disease and one had severe disease. Six males and four females were included in the convalescent cohort, with two Hispanic individuals, seven Caucasians, two Asians and one multiracial person represented. Each participant got two doses of either the Pfizer-BioNTech BNT162b2 vaccine (n=8) or the Moderna mRNA-1273 vaccine (n=2). Post-COVID blood samples from convalescent patients were collected a median of roughly 100 days after diagnosis, with a range of 35 to 161 days. Post-vaccine blood samples were collected a median of approximately 77 days after the second vaccine dose, ranging from about 13 to 250 days. A few convalescent patients were sampled both early after vaccination (day 14) and late after vaccination (days 161 to 241). The cultures were stimulated with overlapping spike peptide pools from SARS-CoV-2 and from the common cold coronaviruses HCoV-NL63, HCoV-OC43 and HCoV-229E. In control cultures, a CEFX viral epitope pool was used as positive control, an HIV-1 Nef peptide pool was used as negative control, or no peptide was added. In around ten COVID-19 convalescent patients and 4 infection-naive healthy vaccine recipients, the spike-specific CD4+ TCR repertoire before mRNA vaccination was compared with the repertoire after mRNA vaccination. General study outcomes and caveats: Nearly all vaccine-specific clones in convalescent patients (304 of 307) were mono-reactive for SARS-CoV-2 spike rather than cross-reactive with common cold coronaviruses. An increase in the median number of SARS-CoV-2-reactive clonotypes from approximately 20 after infection to a few dozen after vaccination was observed, but the change was not found to be significant. Among the post-vaccine SARS-CoV-2-reactive clones in convalescent patients, a median around 90% showed up only after vaccination, which suggests vaccine-specific priming. The number of convalescent patients in the study was relatively small, and the study did not examine early timepoints following natural infection.

V loses 5 bases of germline sequence and J loses 3 bases, and the interval between the two ends is 7 bases. The CDR3, cysteine through phenylalanine, is 12 amino acids long. The entry retains the CDR3 DNA only, 36 bases that are in frame from base 1. CDR1 and CDR2 are read off the germline V gene as MNHEY and SVGEGT. Details on this clonotype: The target of this receptor is not known. There are no base qualities to consult, and no much larger clone falls within one base.

The library was built by means of PCR. At the Johns Hopkins FTIC core, DNA from the cultured CD4+ T cells underwent TCR sequencing with the Oncomine TCR Beta short-read assay. The QIAamp micro DNA kit was used to extract genomic DNA from the cultured CD4+ T cells. Oncomine TCR Beta libraries from cultured CD4+ T cells were pooled with unique dual indexes and sequenced on an Illumina iSeq 100. Regarding the original processing steps: Non-productive sequences were filtered out, and CDR3s that did not start with C, did not end with F or W, or were shorter than 7 amino acids were discarded. Antigen-specific clonotypes were identified with the MANAFEST web application by comparing peptide-stimulated wells with reference and other culture wells. Positive clones required FDR below 0.05, an odds ratio above 5, and productive frequency above 0.1% in at least two of three replicate wells. Clonotypes that were significantly expanded in both SARS-CoV-2 spike wells and at least one common cold coronavirus spike condition were defined as cross-reactive. Levenshtein distances (stringdist) and unrooted phylogenetic trees (ape) in R version 3.6.1 were used to assess CDR3 homology. Using fastp trimming at Q25 and MiXCR clonotype assembly, TCRdb reanalyzed the public sequencing data and kept in-frame beta chains. Every distinct CDR3 protein forms one entry, paired with its most common genes and DNA. Clone size and V and J calls follow TCRdb, not the original study. In all, the sample holds fewer than 25,000 distinct CDR3 sequences, and around two fifths of those were seen once. More than 8.5% of the sample is taken by the ten largest.

In the paper's terms, the time point label means: late sampling 161 to 241 days after vaccination in a few convalescent patients. The treatment or condition label here, explained by the study, means: approximately nine-day PBMC culture with coronavirus spike peptide pools or control peptides (ViraFEST assay). The ViraFEST assay, used in the study, expanded antigen-specific T cells with peptide pools and then identified the expanded clonotypes through TCR sequencing. The convalescent patients' positive SARS-CoV-2 PCR tests were from March to December 2020, which was before the Alpha, Beta and Delta variants emerged in the United States. Each well held approximately 2 million PBMCs cultured in IMDM containing approximately 5% human AB serum and roughly 10 IU/ml IL-2, with about 10 ug/ml peptide pools added. Half of the culture medium was replaced with fresh IL-2-containing medium on days 3 and 7. Once the cells had been in culture for roughly 10 days, the EasySep CD4+ T cell isolation kit was used to isolate CD4+ T cells by negative selection. Ficoll-Paque Plus gradient centrifugation was used to isolate PBMCs from whole blood, and the isolated PBMCs were then either used fresh or cryopreserved at -140C. In general, triplicate wells were set up for every culture condition.

The chain links TRBV6-2 or TRBV6-3 with TRBJ1-1; the D gene is not confidently resolved. This sample comprised CD4+ T cells from blood, cultured in vitro, obtained about 7 months after SARS-CoV-2 vaccination. The TCR was taken from a human donor who had recovered from COVID-19. The CDR3 is CASSPQYTEAFF. The DNA is TGTGCCAGCAGTCCCCAGTACACTGAAGCTTTCTTT.